One sample yielded the 30 T cell receptor beta chains listed below, sequenced in a study of T cells in Graves' hyperthyroidism and ophthalmopathy. RNA transcripts served as the template for amplifying TCR beta CDR3 regions. A set of HTBI primers served as the primers for a first-round RT-PCR of the TCR CDR3. Using its own MiXCR run on the multiplex PCR reads, TCRdb lists one record per CDR3 protein. The table has hundreds of thousands of distinct CDR3 sequences, 20% to 25% seen once. The sample was blood. The source of these receptors is a man aged 25 to 40 with Graves' ophthalmopathy.

About this clonotype: Being one base from a much bigger clone, this may be a read error. This sequence joins TRBV7-2 and TRBJ2-7; TRBD1 might be the D (7 bases). The CDR3 is made up of 14 amino acids. The germline CDR1 and CDR2 sequences are SGHTA and FQGNSA. The V end lost 11 bases, the J end lost 7 bases, and 24 bases lay between the germline ends. The CDR3 reads CAGGVQGGLGEQYF. The CDR3 DNA reads as TGTGCCGGCGGGGTCCAAGGGGGCTTAGGGGAGCAGTACTTC.

The rearrangement uses TRBV4-2 and TRBJ2-7; 10 nucleotides agree with TRBD1. CDR3 length: 15 residues. The germline gives CDR1 LGHNA, CDR2 YNFKEQ. V gave up 3 bases and J gave up 5 bases; unmatched junction bases: 7. The chain's CDR3 is CASSHPRQGANEQYF. As DNA, the CDR3 is TGTGCCAGCAGCCATCCCAGACAGGGGGCTAACGAGCAGTACTTC.

This clonotype was detected many times. The chain carries TRBV28 and TRBJ2-7; a possible D gene is TRBD2 (6 bases). The V gene lost 11 bases and the J gene lost 0 bases, with 14 bases spanning the gap. This CDR3 is built from 13 residues. Germline values: CDR1 MDHEN, CDR2 SYDVKM. Written as DNA, the CDR3 is TGTGCCGCCTCCGGGGGAGACTCCTACGAGCAGTACTTC. This sequence encodes CAASGGDSYEQYF.

The sample holds many counts of this clonotype. The V gene is TRBV11-2, the J gene TRBJ2-7, with 11 bases matching TRBD1. The CDR3 extends over 16 amino acids. Looked up from germline, CDR1 is SGHAT and CDR2 is FQNNGV. Trimming took 6 bases from V and 3 from J; bases not matched to a gene: 10. CDR3: CASRGVRTGGYYEQYF. CDR3 in DNA: TGTGCCAGCAGAGGGGTCCGGACAGGGGGCTACTACGAGCAGTACTTC.

The table lists this clonotype with many counts. The rearrangement uses TRBV20-1 and TRBJ1-5; 7 positions match TRBD1. The V gene end was trimmed by 1 base and the J gene end by 7 bases; junction bases not matched to a gene: 4. Germline CDR1 is DFQATT and CDR2 is SNEGSKA (reference sequence). This CDR3 region has 13 residues. The CDR3 coding sequence is TGCAGTGCTAGAGGACAGGGTCTACAGCCCCAGCATTTT. This gives the protein CSARGQGLQPQHF.

The rearrangement uses TRBV30 and TRBJ1-6; unclear D gene. The CDR3 consists of 13 residues. The V and J ends lost 3 bases and 7 bases respectively, with 10 bases between them. The germline V gene encodes CDR1 GTSNPN and CDR2 SVGIG (reference sequence). Here the CDR3 DNA reads TGTGCCTGGAGCCGGCAGGTCAATTCACCCCTCCACTTT. Translated: CAWSRQVNSPLHF.

On this clonotype itself: This may come from a read error, since a much larger clone is one base off. The CDR3 end shows no conserved phenylalanine or tryptophan, and so a read error is likely. The rearrangement links TRBV2 to TRBJ2-3; 8 bases align to TRBD2. Trimming removed 4 bases from V and 2 bases from J; junction bases left unmatched: 8. The CDR3 runs to 16 residues. The germline V gene encodes CDR1 SNHLY and CDR2 FYNNEI. CDR3 protein: CASSASLAASTDTQYL. CDR3 bases: TGTGCCAGCAGTGCATCACTAGCGGCCTCCACAGATACGCAGTATCTT.

Only a few counts were recorded for this clonotype. A read error may produce the germline difference seen at one junction end. The chain carries TRBV20-1 and TRBJ2-1; TRBD1 or TRBD2 may be the D gene (5 bases each). CDR1 and CDR2 (germline): DFQATT, SNEGSKA (reference sequence). The CDR3 has 14 amino acids. The CDR3 here is CSARGDINYNEQFF. The CDR3 DNA reads as TGCAGTGCAAGAGGGGATATCAACTACAATGAGCAGTTCTTC.

Only a few counts were recorded for this clonotype. The V gene is TRBV19, the J gene TRBJ2-1; no clear D. Trimming cost V 3 bases and J 0 bases, with 9 bases left between them. This CDR3 has 15 amino acids. The germline CDR1 and CDR2 sequences are LNHDA and SQIVND (reference sequence). This CDR3 is CASSMQSTSYNEQFF. The CDR3 DNA follows: TGTGCCAGTAGTATGCAGTCCACCTCCTACAATGAGCAGTTCTTC.

As concerns this clonotype: A much larger clonotype is one base distant, so this may be a read error. The gene calls are TRBV2 and TRBJ2-1; TRBD2 matches 10 bases. This CDR3 spans 16 amino acids. J gave up 5 bases and V 6 bases, and 10 bases lay outside the gene matches. Germline V gene data show CDR1 as SNHLY and CDR2 as FYNNEI. The CDR3 loop reads CASSPAASGSNNEQFF. The DNA of the CDR3 is TGTGCCAGCAGCCCGGCGGCTAGCGGGAGTAACAATGAGCAGTTCTTC. Combining the CDR3 with reference TRBV2 and TRBJ2-1 gives the whole variable domain EPEVTQTPSHQVTQMGQEVILRCVPISNHLYFYWYRQILGQKVEFLVSFYNNEISEKSEIFDDQFSVERPDGSNFTLKIRSTKLEDSAMYFCASSPAASGSNNEQFFGPGTRLTVL.

This chain connects TRBV7-2 to TRBJ1-3; D not resolved. Germline lookup yields CDR1 SGHTA and CDR2 FQGNSA. The germline V and J ends were trimmed by 5 bases and 0 bases, with 14 bases remaining between them. This CDR3 is built from 16 residues. The CDR3 DNA is TGTGCCAGCAGCACCCAAGTCGGGAACTCTGGAAACACCATATATTTT. Its translation: CASSTQVGNSGNTIYF.

This clonotype showed up many times. The rearrangement links TRBV7-2 to TRBJ2-7; D is unresolved. Per germline, CDR1 SGHTA and CDR2 FQGNSA. The CDR3 length is 12 residues. The germline V and J ends were trimmed by 4 bases and 0 bases, with 4 bases remaining between them. This chain's CDR3 is CASSSNSYEQYF. The CDR3 region has the DNA TGTGCCAGCAGCTCCAACTCCTACGAGCAGTACTTC. The complete variable domain, with remaining parts taken from reference TRBV7-2 and TRBJ2-7, reads GAGVSQSPSNKVTEKGKDVELRCDPISGHTALYWYRQSLGQGLEFLIYFQGNSAPDKSGLPSDRFSAERTGGSVSTLTIQRTQQEDSAVYLCASSSNSYEQYFGPGTRLTVT.

The V and J genes are TRBV7-3 and TRBJ2-5; D unresolved. The germline V gene encodes CDR1 SGHTA and CDR2 FQGTGA. Trimming shortened V by 1 base and J by 4 bases, and 7 bases separated the two germline ends. This CDR3 is built from 13 residues. CDR3 nucleotide sequence: TGTGCCAGCAGCTTAAGTGCCTTAGAGACCCAGTACTTC. It yields the protein CASSLSALETQYF.

This clonotype was observed at least ten times. The genes are TRBV11-2 and TRBJ2-1, with D hard to call. CDR3 length equals 12 residues. CDR1 is SGHAT and CDR2 is FQNNGV in the germline V gene. Trimming cost V 1 base and J 9 bases, with 7 bases left between them. The CDR3 spells CASSLGLGEQFF. The CDR3 nucleotides are TGTGCCAGCAGCTTAGGCCTCGGTGAGCAGTTCTTC.

This clonotype was seen more than once but under ten times. The chain combines TRBV6-2 or TRBV6-3 with TRBJ2-7; D may be TRBD2 (5 bases). The germline V gene has CDR1 MNHEY and CDR2 SVGEGT. V was shortened by 3 bases and J by 7 bases, with 19 bases between the two germline ends. This CDR3 region has 15 residues. This CDR3 reads CASSYGASPPWEQYF. The CDR3, as DNA: TGTGCCAGCAGTTATGGCGCTAGCCCACCGTGGGAGCAGTACTTC.

This chain uses TRBV7-9 with TRBJ1-2, with TRBD1 identical over 8 bases. The V gene's germline CDR1 is SEHNR and CDR2 FQNEAQ (reference sequence). The J segment lost 7 bases and the V segment lost 0 bases, leaving 4 bases of the junction unmatched. The CDR3 has 14 amino acids. CDR3 in amino acids: CASSLATTGVGYTF. The DNA of the CDR3 is TGTGCCAGCAGCTTAGCCACGACAGGGGTTGGCTACACCTTC.

The chain couples TRBV20-1 to TRBJ2-7, with 8 bases that match TRBD2. CDR1 and CDR2 from the germline V gene are DFQATT and SNEGSKA (reference sequence). The junction had 13 bases not matched to a gene; V was cut back by 4 bases and J by 2 bases. The length of the CDR3 is 16 residues. The CDR3 loop is CSAMSREGLSAYEQYF. The CDR3 DNA is TGCAGTGCTATGAGCCGGGAGGGGCTCTCGGCCTACGAGCAGTACTTC.

J is TRBJ2-1 and V is TRBV12-3 or TRBV12-4, with 7 bases lining up with TRBD1. J gave up 6 bases and V 4 bases, and 12 bases lay outside the gene matches. The CDR3 length is 16 residues. The CDR3 DNA reads TGTGCCAGCAGTTCATTACAGGGGAAAGGTCGCAATGAGCAGTTCTTC. Its translation is CASSSLQGKGRNEQFF.

This chain links TRBV5-1 with TRBJ2-5, with 7 bases aligning to TRBD2. The CDR3 length is 13 residues. Germline V CDR1 and CDR2: SGHRS, YFSETQ. V lost 7 bases, J lost 5 bases, and 8 bases stayed unmatched. The CDR3, as DNA: TGCGCCAGCCGCAGATCGGGGGGTGAGACCCAGTACTTC. Translating gives CASRRSGGETQYF.

A note on this clonotype: This may be a read error, as it is one base from a much larger clone. The J gene is TRBJ2-3, the V gene TRBV7-2; D is possibly TRBD1 or TRBD2 (5 bases each). CDR3 length: 14 residues. Germline CDR1 SGHTA, CDR2 FQGNSA. V was trimmed by 3 bases and J by 6 bases, leaving 13 bases between them. CDR3 bases: TGTGCCAGCAGCTTTAGCGACAGTATGGATACGCAGTATTTT. Its protein product is CASSFSDSMDTQYF.

This chain joins TRBV27 and TRBJ2-7, with D tentatively TRBD1 or TRBD2 (6 bases each). Germline lookup yields CDR1 MNHEY and CDR2 SMNVEV (reference sequence). The CDR3 extends over 15 amino acids. V was cut by 0 bases and J by 5 bases, with 14 bases left in between. The CDR3 DNA sequence: TGTGCCAGCAGTTTATCAGGGGGGAACACTAACGAGCAGTACTTC. Its translation is CASSLSGGNTNEQYF.

Only a few counts were recorded for this clonotype. V and J are TRBV18 and TRBJ2-3; D ambiguous. This CDR3 has 16 amino acids. V was shortened by 0 bases and J by 2 bases, with 12 bases between the two germline ends. In germline, CDR1 is KGHSH, CDR2 LQKENI. The DNA for the CDR3 is TGTGCCAGCTCACCACCGGCTAGGCCACTCACAGATACGCAGTATTTT. This encodes CASSPPARPLTDTQYF. Based on the CDR3 plus reference TRBV18 and TRBJ2-3, the full variable domain is NAGVMQNPRHLVRRRGQEARLRCSPMKGHSHVYWYRQLPEEGLKFMVYLQKENIIDESGMPKERFSAEFPKEGPSILRIQQVVRGDSAAYFCASSPPARPLTDTQYFGPGTRLTVL.

This clonotype has a count of ten or more. The chain employs TRBV3-1 and TRBJ2-3; TRBD1 matches at 7 bases. This CDR3 has 16 amino acids. CDR1 is LGHDT, CDR2 YNNKEL, per germline (reference sequence). The V segment lost 2 bases and the J segment 6 bases; nucleotides outside the gene matches: 11. CDR3 nucleotide sequence: TGTGCCAGCAGCCAAACCGGGACAGATACTTCGGATACGCAGTATTTT. Encoded protein: CASSQTGTDTSDTQYF.

This clonotype was counted ten times or more. The V and J genes are TRBV3-1 and TRBJ2-7; 9 positions match TRBD2. Germline V gene data show CDR1 as LGHDT and CDR2 as YNNKEL (reference sequence). Trimming cost V 4 bases and J 3 bases; bases outside gene matches: 7. This CDR3 has 15 residues. The CDR3 spells CASSRGTSKDYEQYF. CDR3 sequence (DNA): TGTGCCAGCAGCCGGGGGACTAGCAAAGACTACGAGCAGTACTTC.

The chain is built from TRBV5-1 and TRBJ1-3, with no clear D. In germline, CDR1 is SGHRS, CDR2 YFSETQ. Trimming removed 0 bases from V and 3 bases from J, with 7 bases in between. This CDR3 region has 14 residues. CDR3 sequence reads: CASSLAGYGNTIYF. CDR3 DNA sequence: TGCGCCAGCAGCTTGGCAGGTTATGGAAACACCATATATTTT.

This clonotype was seen at least ten times. V usage is TRBV20-1 and J usage is TRBJ1-5; no definite D call. Germline CDR1 and CDR2: DFQATT and SNEGSKA (reference sequence). The CDR3 contains 15 residues. Trimming pared 6 bases from V and 0 bases from J, leaving 15 bases between. CDR3 bases: TGCAGTGCCAACCTGCGGCTAACTAGCAATCAGCCCCAGCATTTT. It translates to CSANLRLTSNQPQHF.

V gene TRBV29-1 combines with J gene TRBJ2-7; D gene uncertain. The germline V gene encodes CDR1 SQVTM and CDR2 ANQGSEA. Trimming removed 3 bases at V and 0 bases at J, with 9 bases between. The CDR3 totals 13 residues. The CDR3 DNA reads as TGCAGCGTTGACAGTTCCAGCTCCTACGAGCAGTACTTC. Protein sequence: CSVDSSSSYEQYF.

Only a few counts were recorded for this clonotype. The chain employs TRBV3-1 and TRBJ2-3; 9 bases map to TRBD2. The CDR3 length is 14 residues. V trimming: 5 bases; J trimming: 4 bases; junction bases outside the gene matches: 4. Germline values: CDR1 LGHDT, CDR2 YNNKEL (reference sequence). The CDR3, as DNA: TGTGCCAGCAGCGGACGGACTAGCGCAGATACGCAGTATTTT. It specifies CASSGRTSADTQYF.

The table lists this clonotype with a few counts. This chain connects TRBV5-5 to TRBJ1-5; 10 nucleotides match TRBD1. Trimming took 2 bases from V and 7 from J; bases not matched to a gene: 9. Germline CDR1 is SGHKS and CDR2 is YYEKEE (reference sequence). CDR3 length: 16 amino acids. CDR3 in DNA: TGTGCCAGCAGCTTCAGGGGGACAGGGGCTGGCCAGCCCCAGCATTTT. It yields the protein CASSFRGTGAGQPQHF.

The rearrangement uses TRBV6-2 or TRBV6-3 and TRBJ1-2; possibly TRBD1 for D (6 bases). With 5 bases removed from V and 1 base from J, the gap between germline ends came to 11 bases. The length of the CDR3 is 14 residues. Germline values: CDR1 MNHEY, CDR2 SVGEGT. CDR3 bases: TGTGCCAGCAGTAACAGGGAATTTAACTATGGCTACACCTTC. Amino acid sequence: CASSNREFNYGYTF.